This TCR beta chain was documented in a study of blood T cells in healthy people across ages. The length of the CDR3 is 16 residues. With 0 bases removed from V and 3 bases from J, the gap between germline ends came to 14 bases. In germline, CDR1 is SGHTA, CDR2 FQGTGA. Aged roughly 6 to 90, donors were systemically healthy Caucasians from Russia. A second PCR, run for roughly 7 to 12 cycles, used a sample-barcoded 5' primer plus a J-beta primer mix. TCRdb fed the 5' RACE reads into MiXCR, producing one record per CDR3 protein. The sample holds some 900,000 distinct CDR3 sequences, under 50% seen once. This clonotype was counted ten times or more.

Sequencing input: blood. The chain links TRBV7-3 to TRBJ1-2; D is unresolved. The origin of this receptor is a man aged 25-45 years in good health. CDR3 DNA: TGTGCCAGCAGCTTAACCGGACCTCCGGAGCACTATGGCTACACCTTC. It specifies CASSLTGPPEHYGYTF.